This T cell receptor (beta chain) comes out of a study of cytomegalovirus exposure and HLA in healthy donors. A 120-subject validation cohort, separate from the approximately 670-subject first cohort, supplied the donors. Sequencing was performed with immunoSEQ multiplex PCR; in TCRdb, only in-frame clones are kept and a portion is missing. The table shows 250,000 to 400,000 clones, with 88% occurring only once. Germline V gene lookup returns CDR1 GTSNPN and CDR2 SVGIG (reference sequence). The CDR3 covers 14 residues. Sequencing was performed on PBMCs. The source of this sequence is a man aged 25-40 years in good health and CMV-seronegative. The rearrangement uses TRBV30 and TRBJ1-1; possible D gene TRBD1, 6 bases. The CDR3 spells CAWGRRSRSSEAFF. CDR3 coding DNA: TGTGCTTGGGGGCGGCGGAGCCGATCTAGCGAAGCTTTCTTT.